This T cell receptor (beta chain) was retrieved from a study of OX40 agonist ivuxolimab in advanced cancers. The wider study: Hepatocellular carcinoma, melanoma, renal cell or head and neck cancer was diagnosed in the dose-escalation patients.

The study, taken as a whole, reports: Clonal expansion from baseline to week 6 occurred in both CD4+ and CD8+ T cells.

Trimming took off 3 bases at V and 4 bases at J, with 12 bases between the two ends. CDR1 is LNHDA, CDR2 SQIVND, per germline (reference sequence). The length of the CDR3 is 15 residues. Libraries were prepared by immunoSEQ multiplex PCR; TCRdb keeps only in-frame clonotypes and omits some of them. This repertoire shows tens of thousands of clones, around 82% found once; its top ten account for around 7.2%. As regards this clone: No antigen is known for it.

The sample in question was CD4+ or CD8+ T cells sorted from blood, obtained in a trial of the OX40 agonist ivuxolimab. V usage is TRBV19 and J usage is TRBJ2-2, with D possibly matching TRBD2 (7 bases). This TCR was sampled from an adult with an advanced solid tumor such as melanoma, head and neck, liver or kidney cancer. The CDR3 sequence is CASSMRGRVTGELFF. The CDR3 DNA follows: TGTGCCAGTAGTATGAGGGGGAGGGTCACCGGGGAGCTGTTTTTT.